The sample holds a few counts of the clone carrying this T cell receptor beta chain. Its antigen is as yet unknown. Some clones are missing from TCRdb's copy, which holds only in-frame ones; the method was immunoSEQ multiplex PCR. In the table there are tens of thousands of clones, approximately 92% of which are singletons. The entry originates in a study of T cell responses to AZD1222 COVID-19 vaccine. Study observations and caveats: Targets within unmutated variant regions were reportedly found for nearly half of spike-specific TCRs. Clonal diversity was possibly underestimated, and the donors were mostly white British, with more females.

The CDR3 covers 12 residues. Germline assignment: CDR1 MDHEN and CDR2 SYDVKM. V was cut by 2 bases and J by 5 bases, with 6 bases left in between. This sequence originates from an adult who received the AZD1222 COVID-19 vaccine. Sample: peripheral blood, taken 28 days after the second AZD1222 dose. V usage is TRBV28 and J usage is TRBJ1-2, with TRBD1 as a possible D gene (6 bases). This chain's CDR3 is CASSLRGYGYTF. Written as DNA, the CDR3 is TGTGCCAGCAGTTTAAGGGGGTATGGCTACACCTTC.